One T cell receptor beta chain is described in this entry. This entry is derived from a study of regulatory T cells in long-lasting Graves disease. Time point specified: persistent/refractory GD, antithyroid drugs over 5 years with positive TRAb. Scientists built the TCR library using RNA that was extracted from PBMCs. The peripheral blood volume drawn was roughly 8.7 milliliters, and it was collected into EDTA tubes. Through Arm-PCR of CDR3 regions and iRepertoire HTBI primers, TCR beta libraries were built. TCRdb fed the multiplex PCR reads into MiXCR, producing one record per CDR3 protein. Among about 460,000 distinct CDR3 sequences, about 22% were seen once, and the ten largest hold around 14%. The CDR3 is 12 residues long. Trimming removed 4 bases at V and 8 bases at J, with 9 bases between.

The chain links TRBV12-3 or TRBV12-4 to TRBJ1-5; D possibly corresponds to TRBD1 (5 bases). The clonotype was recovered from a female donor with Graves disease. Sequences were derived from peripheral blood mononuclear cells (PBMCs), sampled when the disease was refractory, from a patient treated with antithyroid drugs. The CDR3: CASSSQGEPQHF. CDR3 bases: TGTGCCAGCAGTTCCCAGGGAGAGCCCCAGCATTTT.